One and the same sample provided the 31 T cell receptor beta chains below, sequenced in a study of control samples from healthy donors and cancer patients. The data were produced by immunoSEQ multiplex PCR, yet TCRdb's version contains in-frame clones alone and is incomplete. Of some 18,000 clones listed, 80% to 90% were seen once; the top ten hold 29%. The sample taken for sequencing was PBMCs. Every receptor here comes from a woman in her seventies with lung cancer.

The chain carries TRBV9 and TRBJ1-1; D gene unclear. This CDR3 spans 13 amino acids. CDR1 and CDR2 from the germline V gene are SGDLS and YYNGEE. Trimming removed 7 bases from V and 6 bases from J, with 16 bases in between. Here the CDR3 DNA reads TGTGCCAGCGGTTCCTCCGGATATTCTGAAGCTTTCTTT. It translates to CASGSSGYSEAFF.

This chain joins TRBV18 and TRBJ2-5; the D is unclear. This CDR3 spans 11 amino acids. V dropped 5 bases and J dropped 2 bases, with 3 bases sitting between them. Germline assignment: CDR1 KGHSH and CDR2 LQKENI. CDR3 sequence reads: CASSLQETQYF. Here the CDR3 DNA reads TGTGCCAGCTCATTACAAGAGACCCAGTACTTC.

About this clone itself: At one end, the junction sequence differs from germline, possibly due to a read error. The chain has TRBV28 and TRBJ1-1; D remains ambiguous. The germline CDR1 and CDR2 sequences are MDHEN and SYDVKM. This CDR3 region has 15 residues. The CDR3 protein is CASSLPGLGNAEAFF. The DNA of the CDR3 is TGTGCCAGCAGTTTGCCCGGTCTGGGGAACGCTGAAGCTTTCTTT. Supplemented by reference TRBV28 and TRBJ1-1, the full variable domain reads DVKVTQSSRYLVKRTGEKVFLECVQDMDHENMFWYRQDPGLGLRLIYFSYDVKMKEKGDIPEGYSVSREKKERFSLILESASTNQTSMYLCASSLPGLGNAEAFFGQGTRLTVV.

V usage is TRBV6-1 and J usage is TRBJ2-7; TRBD2 matches 7 bases. This CDR3 contains 15 residues. CDR1 and CDR2 from the germline V gene are MNHNS and SASEGT. The trim removed 2 bases at V and 3 bases at J, leaving 7 bases unmatched. The CDR3 nucleotides are TGTGCCAGCAGTGAAAGGCTAGCGGCTGACTACGAGCAGTACTTC. This encodes CASSERLAADYEQYF.

Details on this clone: At one of its ends the junction is not consistent with the germline gene, which may arise from a read error. The chain is built from TRBV11-3 and TRBJ2-1; D is ambiguous. Per germline, CDR1 SGHNT and CDR2 YENEEA. This CDR3 has 8 residues. The CDR3 here is CASSREIF. In DNA form, the CDR3 reads TGTGCCAGCAGCCGCGAGATCTTC.

On this clone: The sample has other DNA sequences that encode this CDR3 too. The chain combines TRBV5-8 with TRBJ1-2; D unresolved. Per germline, CDR1 SGHTS and CDR2 YDEGEE. This CDR3 has 14 amino acids. V lost 1 base and J lost 3, with 10 bases in between. The CDR3: CASSLRASDYGYTF. The CDR3, as DNA: TGTGCCAGCAGCTTGAGGGCGTCTGACTATGGCTACACCTTC.

The V gene is TRBV12-3 or TRBV12-4, the J gene TRBJ1-5; D is ambiguous. The V end was cut by 4 bases, the J end by 0 bases, with 4 bases between. The CDR3 has 13 amino acids. Written as DNA, the CDR3 is TGTGCCAGCAGTTACAGTAGCAATCAGCCCCAGCATTTT. This sequence encodes CASSYSSNQPQHF.

This clone has just one count. CDR3 protein: CAISDGEQPQHF. The CDR3 nucleotides are TGTGCCATCAGTGACGGGGAACAGCCCCAGCATTTT. The chain employs TRBV10-3 and TRBJ1-5; D is unresolved. The germline V gene has CDR1 ENHRY and CDR2 SYGVKD. Between the trimmed V and J ends, which lost 3 bases and 7 bases, there was a span of 7 bases. The CDR3 extends over 12 amino acids.

The chain couples TRBV6-6 to TRBJ2-7; D uncertain. Trimming cost V 2 bases and J 3 bases, with 8 bases left between them. The CDR3 extends over 13 amino acids. Germline CDR1 reads MNHNY; CDR2 reads SVGAGI (reference sequence). Here the CDR3 reads CASSYRSYYEQYF. The CDR3 DNA sequence: TGTGCCAGCAGTTACCGGTCTTACTACGAGCAGTACTTC.

The genes are TRBV14 and TRBJ2-1, with D perhaps TRBD1 or TRBD2 (5 bases each). CDR3 length equals 12 residues. Deletions cut 6 bases from V and 4 bases from J, with 7 bases between. Germline CDR1 is SGHDN and CDR2 is FVKESK. CDR3 coding DNA: TGTGCCAGCAGGGGGGTTTACAATGAGCAGTTCTTC. This encodes CASRGVYNEQFF.

The sample holds one count of this clone. The V call is TRBV11-2, the J call TRBJ1-2, with 7 bases identical to TRBD1. Trimming cost V 1 base and J 5 bases; bases outside gene matches: 10. This CDR3 comprises 16 residues. In germline, CDR1 is SGHAT, CDR2 FQNNGV. CDR3 DNA: TGTGCCAGCAGCTTAGGCCTTGGGACAGATGTTTATGGCTACACCTTC. Amino acid sequence: CASSLGLGTDVYGYTF.

The rearrangement links TRBV28 to TRBJ1-1; D is perhaps TRBD1 (5 bases). CDR3 size: 12 residues. The germline CDR1 and CDR2 sequences are MDHEN and SYDVKM. With 4 bases removed from V and 9 bases from J, the gap between germline ends came to 12 bases. CDR3 residues: CASSSGRAQAFF. CDR3 DNA: TGTGCCAGCAGTTCGGGACGGGCCCAAGCTTTCTTT. Together with reference TRBV28 and TRBJ1-1, the CDR3 gives the full variable domain: DVKVTQSSRYLVKRTGEKVFLECVQDMDHENMFWYRQDPGLGLRLIYFSYDVKMKEKGDIPEGYSVSREKKERFSLILESASTNQTSMYLCASSSGRAQAFFGQGTRLTVV.

The chain joins TRBV4-1 to TRBJ1-5; D is uncertain. With 2 bases removed from V and 0 bases from J, the gap between germline ends came to 8 bases. Germline V gene data show CDR1 as MGHRA and CDR2 as YSYEKL. The CDR3 covers 15 residues. The CDR3 is CASSQYFNSNQPQHF. The CDR3 DNA reads TGCGCCAGCAGCCAATACTTCAATAGCAATCAGCCCCAGCATTTT.

This clone is termed medium-sized. The chain recombines TRBV5-4 with TRBJ2-7; 8 nucleotides line up with TRBD2. This CDR3 is 14 amino acids long. V lost 0 bases, J lost 3 bases, and 2 bases stayed unmatched. From germline, CDR1 is SGHNT and CDR2 YYREEE (reference sequence). The CDR3 spells CASSLAGLDYEQYF. The CDR3 DNA follows: TGTGCCAGCAGCTTGGCGGGACTAGACTACGAGCAGTACTTC.

V usage is TRBV6-2 or TRBV6-3 and J usage is TRBJ1-1; a weak D match, TRBD1 (5 bases). Trimming pared 0 bases from V and 0 bases from J, leaving 8 bases between. The CDR3 covers 15 residues. The V gene's germline CDR1 is MNHEY and CDR2 SVGEGT. CDR3 protein: CASSYSATVNTEAFF. CDR3 in DNA: TGTGCCAGCAGTTACTCGGCGACAGTGAACACTGAAGCTTTCTTT.

The rearrangement joins TRBV6-6 to TRBJ2-1, with 8 positions matching TRBD1. This CDR3 has 20 residues. CDR1 and CDR2 (germline): MNHNY, SVGAGI (reference sequence). With 5 bases clipped from V and 0 bases from J, the junction kept 18 bases outside the gene matches. CDR3 in amino acids: CASSPVMGDRLVTSYNEQFF. For the CDR3, the DNA is TGTGCCAGCAGTCCCGTTATGGGGGACAGGCTGGTGACCTCCTACAATGAGCAGTTCTTC.

The chain is built from TRBV13 and TRBJ2-4; D remains ambiguous. Per the germline V gene, CDR1 is PRHDT and CDR2 is FYEKMQ (reference sequence). Trimming took 5 bases from V and 2 from J, leaving 4 bases between them. There are 12 residues in the CDR3. The CDR3 protein is CASSTTKNIQYF. Here the CDR3 DNA reads TGTGCCAGCAGCACAACCAAAAACATTCAGTACTTC.

This chain uses TRBV5-1 with TRBJ1-1, with a tentative D call TRBD1 (5 bases). The CDR3 is made up of 14 amino acids. V gave up 3 bases and J gave up 1 base, with 10 bases separating them. CDR1 SGHRS and CDR2 YFSETQ come from the germline V gene. CDR3 sequence (DNA): TGCGCCAGCAGCTCCGGGACGGCGAACACTGAAGCTTTCTTT. It specifies CASSSGTANTEAFF.

The count of this clone is one. The chain recombines TRBV4-1 with TRBJ2-3; tentative D call: TRBD2 (6 bases). The germline V gene encodes CDR1 MGHRA and CDR2 YSYEKL. The ends were cut back, 5 bases at V and 0 bases at J, with 15 bases in the middle. The CDR3 is 16 amino acids. In nucleotides, the CDR3 is TGCGCCAGCAGCGACATTAGCGGTCAGAGCACAGATACGCAGTATTTT. Its translation: CASSDISGQSTDTQYF.

The chain links TRBV7-9 to TRBJ1-1, with D unclear. CDR3 length: 14 residues. Trimming took off 3 bases at V and 6 bases at J, with 14 bases between the two ends. In germline, CDR1 is SEHNR, CDR2 FQNEAQ (reference sequence). This chain's CDR3 is CASSLGAFGSEAFF. CDR3 nucleotides: TGTGCCAGCAGCTTGGGAGCCTTTGGTTCTGAAGCTTTCTTT.

This chain connects TRBV6-6 to TRBJ1-5, with a weak D call TRBD1 (5 bases). There are 13 residues in the CDR3. V shed 7 bases and J shed 7 bases, with 14 bases lying between them. In germline, CDR1 is MNHNY, CDR2 SVGAGI (reference sequence). CDR3 in DNA: TGTGCCAGCAAGAAAACAGGAAACCAGCCCCAGCATTTT. Translating it yields CASKKTGNQPQHF.

The chain joins TRBV7-9 to TRBJ1-1, with no clear D. The germline V and J ends were trimmed by 1 base and 6 bases, with 12 bases remaining between them. The length of the CDR3 is 14 residues. The germline gives CDR1 SEHNR, CDR2 FQNEAQ (reference sequence). The CDR3 DNA sequence: TGTGCCAGCAGCTTAGGTCCCTCGGACCCTGAAGCTTTCTTT. Residues: CASSLGPSDPEAFF.

This clone has a single count. CDR3 sequence (DNA): TGTGCCAGCAGCCCGGGACAGGCGATCTACGAGCAGTACTTC. Its translation is CASSPGQAIYEQYF. This chain links TRBV6-5 with TRBJ2-7, with 8 positions matching TRBD1. The CDR3 has 14 residues. V lost 6 bases, J lost 3 bases, and 7 bases stayed unmatched. Germline V CDR1 and CDR2: MNHEY, SVGAGI.

The chain employs TRBV5-4 and TRBJ1-2; D is undetermined. V was pared by 1 base and J by 2 bases, with 12 bases between. The germline CDR1 and CDR2 sequences are SGHNT and YYREEE (reference sequence). The CDR3 length is 15 residues. CDR3: CASSLSPITNYGYTF. The DNA for the CDR3 is TGTGCCAGCAGCTTGAGTCCGATCACAAACTATGGCTACACCTTC. Using reference TRBV5-4 and TRBJ1-2 for the parts outside the CDR3, the full variable domain is ETGVTQSPTHLIKTRGQQVTLRCSSQSGHNTVSWYQQALGQGPQFIFQYYREEENGRGNFPPRFSGLQFPNYSSELNVNALELDDSALYLCASSLSPITNYGYTFGSGTRLTVV.

The genes are TRBV7-2 and TRBJ2-7, with a tentative D call TRBD2 (7 bases). This CDR3 region has 14 residues. CDR1 SGHTA and CDR2 FQGNSA come from the germline V gene. Trimming took off 0 bases at V and 3 bases at J, with 9 bases between the two ends. The CDR3 here is CASSLAGGGYEQYF. The CDR3, as DNA: TGTGCCAGCAGCTTAGCGGGAGGGGGCTACGAGCAGTACTTC.

This rearrangement joins TRBV7-2 to TRBJ2-7; D remains ambiguous. The CDR3 consists of 14 residues. Trimming took 1 base from V and 6 from J, leaving 13 bases between them. CDR1 SGHTA and CDR2 FQGNSA come from the germline V gene. CDR3 loop: CASSLDNTPGEQYF. The CDR3 DNA is TGTGCCAGCAGCTTAGATAATACACCGGGCGAGCAGTACTTC.

This clone was seen just once. The rearrangement joins TRBV6-5 to TRBJ2-2; 7 positions agree with TRBD1. CDR3 length: 15 residues. Germline trimming cut 7 bases from V and 4 bases from J; bases unmatched to any gene: 9. Germline V gene sequence: CDR1 MNHEY, CDR2 SVGAGI. DNA of the CDR3: TGTGCCAGCAAAAAACAGGGGATAGTCACCGGGGAGCTGTTTTTT. Translating it yields CASKKQGIVTGELFF.

The CDR3 DNA is TGTGCCACTTCACTAGCGGGAGGGTTGGATGAGCAGTTCTTC. This translates into CATSLAGGLDEQFF. The V gene is TRBV19, the J gene TRBJ2-1, with 13 bases fitting TRBD2. V lost 10 bases to trimming and J lost 8 bases; unmatched junction nucleotides: 8. Germline V gives CDR1 LNHDA, CDR2 SQIVND (reference sequence). There are 14 residues in the CDR3. The variable domain in full, completed from reference TRBV19 and TRBJ2-1, reads DGGITQSPKYLFRKEGQNVTLSCEQNLNHDAMYWYRQDPGQGLRLIYYSQIVNDFQKGDIAEGYSVSREKKESFPLTVTSAQKNPTAFYLCATSLAGGLDEQFFGPGTRLTVL.

V and J are TRBV27 and TRBJ2-5; TRBD1 agrees at 9 bases. Germline CDR1 and CDR2: MNHEY and SMNVEV (reference sequence). V dropped 6 bases and J dropped 5; count of bases not matched to a gene: 13. The CDR3 totals 16 residues. The CDR3 sequence: CASSPFPRGQGETQYF. CDR3 bases: TGTGCCAGCAGCCCTTTCCCCCGCGGACAGGGGGAGACCCAGTACTTC.

This clone was counted once. The chain is built from TRBV27 and TRBJ2-1; D uncertain. This CDR3 has 11 amino acids. Trimming left V 7 bases short and J 10 bases short, with 11 bases between. CDR1 MNHEY and CDR2 SMNVEV come from the germline V gene (reference sequence). CDR3 coding DNA: TGTGCCAGCACCAGCTCGTCCGAGCAGTTCTTC. Translating it yields CASTSSSEQFF.

This rearrangement joins TRBV3-1 (or the pseudogene TRBV3-2) to TRBJ1-2; D is uncertain. Trimming stripped 0 bases from V and 8 bases from J, with 10 bases between. Looked up from germline, CDR1 is LGHDT and CDR2 is YNNKEL (reference sequence). The CDR3 totals 13 residues. CDR3 sequence (DNA): TGTGCCAGCAGCCAAGAGCTCCTAGTCGGCTACACCTTC. It specifies CASSQELLVGYTF.